This T cell receptor beta chain emerged from a study of chemoradiotherapy in HPV16-positive cancers. The study's findings and limits: Better recurrence-free survival went with HPV-responsive T-cell expansion in HPV16-positive patients. Non-HPV-specific T cells did not expand in tumors during treatment, whereas candidate HPV-specific clones and E7-related motifs did. Functional assays defining HPV-specific T cells used only two HPV16-positive patients.

As to this clone: Its antigen remains unidentified.

Sequencing was performed with immunoSEQ multiplex PCR; in TCRdb, only in-frame clones are kept and a portion is missing. The sample yields roughly 34,000 clones, just under 80% seen once. This TCR was sampled from a human donor with HPV-associated anogenital cancer. Sample: blood, taken from a patient who underwent chemoradiotherapy.

CDR3 loop: CASSPFGGGSSYNEQFF. The CDR3 coding sequence is TGCGCCAGCAGCCCTTTTGGGGGCGGGAGCTCCTACAATGAGCAGTTCTTC. This rearrangement joins TRBV5-1 to TRBJ2-1; D perhaps matches TRBD2 (7 bases). Trimming stripped 4 bases from V and 0 bases from J, with 17 bases between. Per the germline V gene, CDR1 is SGHRS and CDR2 is YFSETQ. CDR3 length equals 17 residues.